Listed below are T cell receptor beta chains from one sample, sequenced in a study of OX40 agonist ivuxolimab in advanced cancers. This table comes from immunoSEQ multiplex PCR, and its TCRdb copy is limited to in-frame clones, with some not included. The repertoire holds roughly 35,000 clones, with about four fifths as singletons. The material sequenced was CD4+ or CD8+ T cells sorted from blood, taken in a trial of the OX40 agonist ivuxolimab. These receptors were taken from an adult with an advanced solid tumor such as melanoma, head and neck, liver or kidney cancer. CDR3s leave out the opening cysteine and the closing phenylalanine or tryptophan. Each record gives: CDR3 protein, D gene, V gene, clone size. A D gene is named only where the DNA matches it firmly. Where a row states a size, it is once, few, many or the class of an expanded clone; other rows omit it.

cdr3_aa: ASSLAPGQNYEQY; d_call: -; v_call: TRBV12-2; clone_size: once
cdr3_aa: ASSATGGIYEQY; d_call: TRBD1; v_call: TRBV19; clone_size: few
cdr3_aa: ASTDSYSNQPQH; d_call: -; v_call: TRBV19; clone_size: -
cdr3_aa: AWSALGGRRQPQH; d_call: -; v_call: TRBV30; clone_size: few
cdr3_aa: ASSPTGGVYEQY; d_call: TRBD1; v_call: TRBV19; clone_size: few
cdr3_aa: ASSPGQQETQY; d_call: TRBD1; v_call: TRBV5-8; clone_size: -
cdr3_aa: ASSLTGDQPQH; d_call: TRBD1; v_call: TRBV6-1; clone_size: -
cdr3_aa: ASSRGLSSDGELF; d_call: -; v_call: TRBV7-9; clone_size: -
cdr3_aa: ASSLASGVSGNTIY; d_call: -; v_call: TRBV7-9; clone_size: -
cdr3_aa: ASSPRERGRQTQY; d_call: TRBD2; v_call: TRBV14; clone_size: -
cdr3_aa: ASSQDDRLGETQY; d_call: -; v_call: TRBV4-1; clone_size: -
cdr3_aa: ASRGVYEQY; d_call: -; v_call: TRBV6-1; clone_size: -
cdr3_aa: ASLGLAGSETQY; d_call: -; v_call: TRBV21-1; clone_size: once
cdr3_aa: ASSDGTQY; d_call: -; v_call: TRBV6-6; clone_size: -
cdr3_aa: ASSFWGEGDHTDTQY; d_call: TRBD2; v_call: TRBV28; clone_size: -
cdr3_aa: ASTVRGLNEQF; d_call: -; v_call: TRBV19; clone_size: -
cdr3_aa: ASSFGAGLYNEQF; d_call: -; v_call: TRBV19; clone_size: -
cdr3_aa: ASTTTGGLDEQY; d_call: TRBD1; v_call: TRBV9; clone_size: once
cdr3_aa: ASSPLSFGVSYNEQF; d_call: -; v_call: TRBV4-1; clone_size: -
cdr3_aa: ASSLGSRGSEKLF; d_call: -; v_call: TRBV5-1; clone_size: -
cdr3_aa: ASSRPTGNEKLF; d_call: TRBD1; v_call: TRBV28; clone_size: -
cdr3_aa: ASRAPGTGRRLNIYEQY; d_call: TRBD1; v_call: TRBV27; clone_size: -
cdr3_aa: ASSEGLAGGQVYTQY; d_call: TRBD2; v_call: TRBV7-8; clone_size: -
cdr3_aa: ASSVAPENTEAF; d_call: -; v_call: TRBV9; clone_size: -
cdr3_aa: ASSLVSGSSYEQY; d_call: TRBD2; v_call: TRBV27; clone_size: few
cdr3_aa: SVDLNRNTGELF; d_call: -; v_call: TRBV29-1; clone_size: -
cdr3_aa: ASRLTGGDTEAF; d_call: TRBD1; v_call: TRBV5-1; clone_size: -
cdr3_aa: ASSSLRGLGLNEQF; d_call: TRBD2; v_call: TRBV7-6; clone_size: few
cdr3_aa: ASSPPPARVDGYGYT; d_call: -; v_call: TRBV9; clone_size: -
cdr3_aa: ASSQGSGGFGGTGELF; d_call: TRBD2; v_call: TRBV4-2; clone_size: once
cdr3_aa: ASSPPRGPGPGNQY; d_call: -; v_call: TRBV28; clone_size: -
cdr3_aa: ASSLLGQSTDTQY; d_call: TRBD1; v_call: TRBV5-1; clone_size: -
cdr3_aa: ASSVGGAGDTQY; d_call: TRBD2; v_call: TRBV9; clone_size: -
cdr3_aa: ASSLTLPPNSPLH; d_call: -; v_call: TRBV2; clone_size: once
cdr3_aa: ASSPPRTGNEQY; d_call: TRBD1; v_call: TRBV19; clone_size: once
cdr3_aa: ASSFRAGGARDTEAF; d_call: TRBD1; v_call: TRBV27; clone_size: -